This T cell receptor (beta chain) is drawn from a study of CD8+ T cells in alopecia areata. Extracted from the samples, RNA was reverse transcribed into cDNA to serve as the sequencing template. Clones were read by immunoSEQ multiplex PCR, and TCRdb kept only the in-frame ones, dropping some. The repertoire holds roughly 64,000 clones, 44% seen once, with roughly half in the top ten. The germline CDR1 and CDR2 sequences are SEHNR and FQNEAQ (reference sequence). The V end was cut by 5 bases, the J end by 4 bases, with 11 bases between. The CDR3 totals 13 residues. Sequenced input: NKG2D-low CD8+ T cells sorted from blood. This receptor was identified in a human donor with alopecia areata. This chain uses TRBV7-9 with TRBJ1-1; D uncertain. DNA for the CDR3: TGTGCCAGCAGCCTCCCAACGAGCACTGAAGCTTTCTTT. Translation gives CASSLPTSTEAFF.